This TCR beta chain was captured by sequencing in a study of blood T cells in healthy people across ages. The CDR3 sequence is 15 residues long. Trimming took off 0 bases at V and 4 bases at J, with 13 bases between the two ends. Germline V gives CDR1 SGHRS, CDR2 YFSETQ. Primers used in a second PCR of roughly 7 to 12 cycles were a sample-barcoded 5' primer and a J-beta primer mix. Each cDNA molecule was tagged by a template-switch adaptor with 12 random nucleotides. TCRdb re-analysed the 5' RACE reads in MiXCR, keeping a single row per CDR3 protein. The data show roughly 900,000 distinct CDR3 sequences, with about 48% seen just once and roughly an eighth held by the top ten.

Input material: blood. The chain employs TRBV5-1 and TRBJ1-2, with D unclear. The clonotype was recovered from a man aged 25-45 years in good health. The DNA of the CDR3 is TGCGCCAGCAGCTTGGGACGGGCAGACATCTATGGCTACACCTTC. It yields the protein CASSLGRADIYGYTF.